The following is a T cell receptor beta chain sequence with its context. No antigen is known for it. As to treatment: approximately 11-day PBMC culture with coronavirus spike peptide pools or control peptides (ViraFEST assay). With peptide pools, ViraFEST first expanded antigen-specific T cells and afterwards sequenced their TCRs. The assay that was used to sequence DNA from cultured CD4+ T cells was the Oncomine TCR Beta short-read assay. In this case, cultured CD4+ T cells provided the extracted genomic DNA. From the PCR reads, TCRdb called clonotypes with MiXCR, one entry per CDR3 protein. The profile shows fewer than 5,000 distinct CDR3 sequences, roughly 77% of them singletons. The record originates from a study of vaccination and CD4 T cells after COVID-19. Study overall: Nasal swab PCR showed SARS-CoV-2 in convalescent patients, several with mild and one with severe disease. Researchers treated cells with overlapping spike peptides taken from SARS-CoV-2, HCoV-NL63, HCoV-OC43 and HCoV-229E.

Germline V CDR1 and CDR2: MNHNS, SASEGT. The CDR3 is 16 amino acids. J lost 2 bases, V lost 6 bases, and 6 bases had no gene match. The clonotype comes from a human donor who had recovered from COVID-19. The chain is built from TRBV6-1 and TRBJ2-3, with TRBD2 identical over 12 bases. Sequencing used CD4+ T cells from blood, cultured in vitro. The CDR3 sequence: CASSRLAGGNTDTQYF. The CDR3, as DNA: TGTGCCAGCAGCCGCCTAGCGGGAGGGAACACAGATACGCAGTATTTT.